These 24 T cell receptor beta chains were all obtained from the same sample, sequenced in a study of neurological immune-mediated disorders. TCRdb passed the 5' RACE reads through MiXCR, listing each CDR3 protein once. The sample lists 80,000 to 100,000 distinct CDR3 sequences, roughly 3.3% occurring once. Material: PBMCs. Source of these receptors: a woman aged 45 to 65 with multiple sclerosis.

This clonotype appeared many times. This sequence joins TRBV7-2 and TRBJ1-1; D remains ambiguous. CDR1 and CDR2 (germline): SGHTA, FQGNSA. The CDR3 length is 15 residues. Deletions cut 3 bases from V and 0 bases from J, with 11 bases between. The CDR3 nucleotides are TGTGCCAGCAGCTTGAGTCGGAATATGAACACTGAAGCTTTCTTT. It translates to CASSLSRNMNTEAFF.

The sample holds many counts of this clonotype. The chain couples TRBV20-1 to TRBJ2-7; D might be TRBD1 or TRBD2, each matching 5 bases. With 2 bases removed from V and 6 bases from J, the gap between germline ends came to 17 bases. Germline loops: CDR1 DFQATT, CDR2 SNEGSKA (reference sequence). The CDR3 contains 14 residues. The CDR3 coding sequence is TGCAGTGCTAGAACCGACGGGGCAAGCTTCGAGCAGTACTTC. This encodes CSARTDGASFEQYF.

This clonotype came up many times. The chain combines TRBV3-1 with TRBJ2-5, with TRBD1 as a possible D gene (6 bases). There are 15 residues in the CDR3. The germline V gene encodes CDR1 LGHDT and CDR2 YNNKEL (reference sequence). V lost 6 bases and J lost 1, with 15 bases in between. The CDR3 here is CASRVTGPIQETQYF. In DNA form, the CDR3 reads TGTGCCAGCAGGGTGACAGGCCCTATCCAAGAGACCCAGTACTTC.

This clonotype was seen at least ten times. This chain joins TRBV7-2 and TRBJ2-2; D is uncertain. The CDR3 sequence is 18 residues long. Trimming removed 0 bases from V and 0 bases from J, with 14 bases in between. CDR1 SGHTA and CDR2 FQGNSA come from the germline V gene. The CDR3 coding sequence is TGTGCCAGCAGCTTAGCGCCACTTTACGGCGCGAACACCGGGGAGCTGTTTTTT. Translation gives CASSLAPLYGANTGELFF.

The sample holds many counts of this clonotype. The chain couples TRBV6-5 to TRBJ2-1; D is ambiguous. The V end was cut by 2 bases, the J end by 0 bases, with 11 bases between. The germline V gene encodes CDR1 MNHEY and CDR2 SVGAGI. This CDR3 spans 16 amino acids. CDR3 amino acids: CASSYTVSYSYNEQFF. CDR3 bases: TGTGCCAGCAGTTACACAGTTTCATACTCCTACAATGAGCAGTTCTTC.

This clonotype was detected many times. The genes are TRBV6-6 and TRBJ2-5; unclear D gene. This CDR3 spans 12 amino acids. Trimming removed 0 bases at V and 5 bases at J, with 4 bases between. Looked up from germline, CDR1 is MNHNY and CDR2 is SVGAGI (reference sequence). The CDR3 here is CASSYSIETQYF. Written as DNA, the CDR3 is TGTGCCAGCAGTTACTCGATTGAGACCCAGTACTTC.

V is TRBV5-1 and J is TRBJ1-1; unclear D gene. The CDR3 is 11 amino acids. Trimming removed 0 bases at V and 9 bases at J, with 6 bases between. The germline CDR1 and CDR2 sequences are SGHRS and YFSETQ. The CDR3 DNA reads TGCGCCAGCAGCTTGGGCAGCAAAGCTTTCTTT. It codes for CASSLGSKAFF. The full variable domain, in which reference TRBV5-1 and TRBJ1-1 provide the parts outside the CDR3, is KAGVTQTPRYLIKTRGQQVTLSCSPISGHRSVSWYQQTPGQGLQFLFEYFSETQRNKGNFPGRFSGRQFSNSRSEMNVSTLELGDSALYLCASSLGSKAFFGQGTRLTVV.

This clonotype was counted at least ten times. The CDR3 DNA follows: TGTGCCAGCAGTTTCAGGTTTCGAGGGGAGGCCGGGGAGCTGTTTTTT. Encoded protein: CASSFRFRGEAGELFF. The chain has TRBV12-3 or TRBV12-4 and TRBJ2-2, with a tentative D call TRBD2 (6 bases). The CDR3 contains 16 residues. The V end lost 3 bases, the J end lost 6 bases, and 17 bases lay between the germline ends.

This clonotype was recorded at least ten times. The chain joins TRBV7-2 to TRBJ2-7, with a weak D call TRBD2 (6 bases). The V end lost 5 bases, the J end lost 7 bases, and 18 bases lay between the germline ends. The CDR3 has 14 residues. From germline, CDR1 is SGHTA and CDR2 FQGNSA. The CDR3 region is CASSHVGGVDEQYF. The CDR3 DNA follows: TGTGCCAGCAGCCATGTGGGGGGTGTAGATGAGCAGTACTTC.

This clonotype was seen ten or more times. The chain recombines TRBV10-3 with TRBJ2-5; possibly TRBD2 for D (5 bases). Germline values: CDR1 ENHRY, CDR2 SYGVKD. The CDR3 length is 20 residues. V was shortened by 4 bases and J by 2 bases, with 29 bases between the two germline ends. The chain's CDR3 is CAISGNLRADRPGVQETQYF. In DNA form, the CDR3 reads TGTGCCATCAGTGGGAACCTCCGGGCAGATCGACCCGGGGTGCAAGAGACCCAGTACTTC.

In this sample, this clonotype turned up many times. The chain employs TRBV20-1 and TRBJ1-4, with D hard to call. The CDR3 length is 12 residues. CDR1 and CDR2 (germline): DFQATT, SNEGSKA (reference sequence). The V end lost 3 bases, the J end lost 8 bases, and 10 bases lay between the germline ends. CDR3 DNA sequence: TGCAGTGCTAGCAGGCTCGGCGAAAAACTGTTTTTT. Its protein is CSASRLGEKLFF.

This clonotype has at least ten counts. This rearrangement joins TRBV12-3 or TRBV12-4 to TRBJ2-1, with 7 positions matching TRBD1. The CDR3 has 13 residues. V trimming: 3 bases; J trimming: 9 bases; junction bases outside the gene matches: 5. CDR3: CASSFRQGSEQFF. As DNA, the CDR3 is TGTGCCAGCAGTTTTCGACAGGGAAGTGAGCAGTTCTTC.

The table lists this clonotype with many counts. This chain connects TRBV20-1 to TRBJ2-5; 7 bases are shared with TRBD1. The CDR3 is made up of 17 amino acids. Germline V gene sequence: CDR1 DFQATT, CDR2 SNEGSKA (reference sequence). The junction had 16 bases not matched to a gene; V was cut back by 5 bases and J by 1 base. The CDR3 coding sequence is TGCAGTGCTGGTACCGGGACAGACAACATATCCCAAGAGACCCAGTACTTC. It codes for CSAGTGTDNISQETQYF.

There are many counts of this clonotype. The chain is built from TRBV27 and TRBJ2-5, with 10 bases aligning to TRBD1. The CDR3 has 15 residues. The germline gives CDR1 MNHEY, CDR2 SMNVEV (reference sequence). V trimming: 4 bases; J trimming: 5 bases; junction bases outside the gene matches: 7. CDR3 sequence reads: CASSSRDRGPETQYF. The CDR3 region has the DNA TGTGCCAGCAGTTCCAGGGACAGGGGACCGGAGACCCAGTACTTC.

This clonotype was detected many times. V is TRBV12-3 or TRBV12-4 and J is TRBJ2-1, with D hard to call. The CDR3 has 11 residues. V was cut by 7 bases and J by 10 bases, with 11 bases left in between. This chain's CDR3 is CASKLGWEQFF. The CDR3 coding sequence is TGTGCCAGCAAATTAGGGTGGGAGCAGTTCTTC.

This clonotype was seen ten or more times. The CDR3 coding sequence is TGTGCCAGCAGCTTGTGGGGCGGCGGCAATGAGCAGTTCTTC. Translated, it gives CASSLWGGGNEQFF. The chain uses TRBV5-6 and TRBJ2-1, with D perhaps matching TRBD1 (5 bases). The CDR3 has 14 amino acids. Germline loops: CDR1 SGHDT, CDR2 YYEEEE. The V and J ends lost 1 base and 6 bases respectively, with 11 bases between them. Variable domain in full (rest from reference TRBV5-6 and TRBJ2-1): DAGVTQSPTHLIKTRGQQVTLRCSPKSGHDTVSWYQQALGQGPQFIFQYYEEEERQRGNFPDRFSGHQFPNYSSELNVNALLLGDSALYLCASSLWGGGNEQFFGPGTRLTVL.

The sample holds many counts of this clonotype. J is TRBJ2-2 and V is TRBV9; D possibly uses TRBD1 or TRBD2 (6 bases each). From germline, CDR1 is SGDLS and CDR2 YYNGEE. The length of the CDR3 is 16 residues. The V gene lost 0 bases and the J gene lost 0 bases, with 9 bases spanning the gap. The CDR3 reads CASSVAGAPNTGELFF. CDR3 coding DNA: TGTGCCAGCAGCGTAGCGGGGGCCCCGAACACCGGGGAGCTGTTTTTT.

This clonotype has ten or more counts. The V call is TRBV15, the J call TRBJ1-2; 7 bases match TRBD1. The V gene end was trimmed by 5 bases and the J gene end by 4 bases; junction bases not matched to a gene: 10. The CDR3 consists of 15 residues. In germline, CDR1 is LNHNV, CDR2 YYDKDF (reference sequence). In nucleotides, the CDR3 is TGTGCCACCAGCCGATCCCGGGACAGTGTCTATGGCTACACCTTC. Its protein is CATSRSRDSVYGYTF.

This clonotype was found many times. The V call is TRBV12-3 or TRBV12-4, the J call TRBJ1-5, with TRBD1 matching over 9 bases. This CDR3 spans 16 amino acids. The V and J ends lost 4 bases and 3 bases, in that order; junction bases with no gene match: 7. The CDR3 nucleotides read TGTGCCAGCAGTTCTCCGGGACAGGGCCCCAATCAGCCCCAGCATTTT. Translation: CASSSPGQGPNQPQHF.

This clonotype has ten or more counts. This sequence joins TRBV4-1 and TRBJ2-3; D might be TRBD1 (6 bases). Germline assignment: CDR1 MGHRA and CDR2 YSYEKL. This CDR3 is built from 13 residues. The germline V and J ends were trimmed by 6 bases and 4 bases, with 11 bases remaining between them. Written as DNA, the CDR3 is TGCGCCAGCAGTCTTCAGGGGTCAGATACGCAGTATTTT. As protein: CASSLQGSDTQYF.

In its sample, this clonotype was seen many times. The chain combines TRBV7-2 with TRBJ1-2; D gene unclear. Germline V gives CDR1 SGHTA, CDR2 FQGNSA. There are 14 residues in the CDR3. The V end was cut by 1 base, the J end by 0 bases, with 6 bases between. The chain's CDR3 is CASSLGPANYGYTF. Here the CDR3 DNA reads TGTGCCAGCAGCTTAGGGCCGGCTAACTATGGCTACACCTTC.

This clonotype was detected many times. The rearrangement uses TRBV6-1 and TRBJ1-2; D gene ambiguous. Trimming took 4 bases from V and 4 from J, leaving 7 bases between them. Germline CDR1 is MNHNS and CDR2 is SASEGT. The CDR3 runs 12 residues. The CDR3 coding sequence is TGTGCCAGCAGTGCAGGCAGCTATGGCTACACCTTC. It codes for CASSAGSYGYTF.

There are many counts of this clonotype. V and J are TRBV13 and TRBJ2-2, with 9 bases matching TRBD2. The V gene end was trimmed by 0 bases and the J gene end by 6 bases; junction bases not matched to a gene: 14. The length of the CDR3 is 19 residues. The germline V gene has CDR1 PRHDT and CDR2 FYEKMQ (reference sequence). The CDR3 loop reads CASSLGTLAGSLFAGELFF. The CDR3 DNA reads TGTGCCAGCAGCTTAGGCACTCTAGCGGGGAGCCTCTTCGCCGGGGAGCTGTTTTTT.

This clonotype was picked up many times. The CDR3 bases are TGCAGCGTTCCGAGGGATACGAACACTGAAGCTTTCTTT. Residues: CSVPRDTNTEAFF. The J gene is TRBJ1-1, the V gene TRBV29-1, with unresolved D. The CDR3 covers 13 residues. V dropped 5 bases and J dropped 1 base, with 11 bases sitting between them. The germline V gene has CDR1 SQVTM and CDR2 ANQGSEA.